The clone carrying this T cell receptor (beta chain) appeared a few times. Its antigen remains unknown. The record originates from a study of vaccination effects on CD4 cells after COVID-19. Clones were sequenced by immunoSEQ multiplex PCR, and TCRdb holds only the in-frame ones, with some missing. The table shows some 30,000 clones, with about two thirds occurring only once. Before any sequencing was done, the ViraFEST assay used viral peptide pools to expand antigen-specific CD4+ T cells. CD4+ T cell isolation took place after 10 days of culture. SARS-CoV-2 infection was confirmed by PCR in the person between March and December 2020. The CDR3 contains 14 residues. V lost 7 bases to trimming and J lost 2 bases; unmatched junction nucleotides: 2. CDR1 is SGHAT, CDR2 FQNNGV, per germline.

This specimen was CD4+ T cells from PBMCs cultured with a peptide pool, taken before COVID-19 vaccination. This chain uses TRBV11-2 with TRBJ2-7, with 13 nucleotides matching TRBD2. The source of this sequence is a human donor who had a prior SARS-CoV-2 infection. The CDR3 protein is CASTGTSGAYEQYF. The DNA for the CDR3 is TGTGCCAGCACCGGGACTAGCGGGGCCTACGAGCAGTACTTC.